This T cell receptor beta chain was observed in a study of spatial heterogeneity in lung cancer. About the study: Alpha-chain sequences were detected in numbers that were consistently lower than beta-chain sequences.

The V gene's germline CDR1 is MGHRA and CDR2 YSYEKL. This CDR3 spans 15 amino acids. The V end lost 4 bases, the J end lost 0 bases, and 10 bases lay between the germline ends. MiXCR, applied by TCRdb to the 5' RACE reads, yields one record per CDR3 protein. The profile covers approximately 8,500 distinct CDR3 sequences, with roughly an eighth appearing a single time and 9.5% to 11% taken by the ten largest. This clonotype was picked up many times. Antigen unknown. The library was prepared for alpha chains; this beta chain is a stray read, so its frequency means little. Study-level findings and limits: Tumor mutation counts were tracked by expanded intratumoral alpha and beta TCR counts.

Time point given: sample taken at primary tumor resection. Unsorted tumor, nontumor lung tissue or cryopreserved PBMC supplied the whole RNA. This TCR derives from a male donor with early-stage non-small cell lung cancer. The chain is built from TRBV4-1 and TRBJ2-1; D is unclear. Here the sequenced sample was lung tumor tissue, taken at surgery. DNA of the CDR3: TGCGCCAGCAGCCTAACTACCCTCTCCTACAATGAGCAGTTCTTC. Its translation: CASSLTTLSYNEQFF.